Here is one T cell receptor beta chain with its context. V dropped 4 bases and J dropped 4; count of bases not matched to a gene: 4. The CDR3 is 16 amino acids. Germline loops: CDR1 MNHNS, CDR2 SASEGT. This specimen belongs to a study of T cell changes during pregnancy in multiple sclerosis. Only in-frame clones appear in the TCRdb table, and some are missing; sequencing was by immunoSEQ multiplex PCR. The sample yields tens of thousands of clones, 85% to 90% seen once. The chain combines TRBV6-1 with TRBJ2-5; 15 nucleotides match TRBD2. This clonotype was sampled from a female donor with multiple sclerosis, enrolled in a pregnancy study. The sequencing used CD8+ T cells from peripheral blood mononuclear cells, collected in the first trimester of pregnancy. The CDR3: CASSGPGLAGGETQYF. In DNA form, the CDR3 reads TGTGCCAGCAGTGGTCCGGGACTAGCGGGAGGAGAGACCCAGTACTTC.